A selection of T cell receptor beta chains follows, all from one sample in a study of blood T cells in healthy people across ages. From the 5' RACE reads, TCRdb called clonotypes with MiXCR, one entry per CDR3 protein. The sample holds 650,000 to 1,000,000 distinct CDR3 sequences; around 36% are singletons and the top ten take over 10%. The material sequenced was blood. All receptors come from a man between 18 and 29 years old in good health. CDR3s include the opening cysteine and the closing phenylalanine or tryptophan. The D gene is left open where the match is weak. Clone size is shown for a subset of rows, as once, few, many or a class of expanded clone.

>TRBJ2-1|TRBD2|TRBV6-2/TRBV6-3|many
TGTGCCAGCAGTTCTCCCGGGACTAGCGGCTACAATGAGCAGTTCTTC
CASSSPGTSGYNEQFF
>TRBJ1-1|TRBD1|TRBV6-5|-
TGTGCCAGCAGTTACGGGACAGGGATGAACACTGAAGCTTTCTTT
CASSYGTGMNTEAFF
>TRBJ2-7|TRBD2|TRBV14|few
TGTGCCAGCAGCCGGGAGGGACTAGCGGTTAGCTCCTACGAGCAGTACTTC
CASSREGLAVSSYEQYF
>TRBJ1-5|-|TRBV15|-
TGTGCCACCAGCAGAGTCGTAAACAACAATCAGCCCCAGCATTTT
CATSRVVNNNQPQHF
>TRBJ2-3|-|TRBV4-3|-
TGCGCCAGCAGCCCCTCTCACCCCCCGGGGCGGGCCACAGATACGCAGTATTTT
CASSPSHPPGRATDTQYF
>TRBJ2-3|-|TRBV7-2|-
TGTGCCAGCAGCTGGGGGATGACGGGGAACACAGATACGCAGTATTTT
CASSWGMTGNTDTQYF
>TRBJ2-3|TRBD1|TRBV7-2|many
TGTGCCAGCAGCTTCACCTTAAAAAAGACAGGGCGGAATACGCAGTATTTT
CASSFTLKKTGRNTQYF
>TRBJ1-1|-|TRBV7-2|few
TGTGCCAGCAGCCGACAAGATTTCAACACTGAAGCTTTCTTT
CASSRQDFNTEAFF
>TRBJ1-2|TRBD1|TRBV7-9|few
TGTGCCAGCAGCTACCGGGACAGTCCTAACTATGGCTACACCTTC
CASSYRDSPNYGYTF
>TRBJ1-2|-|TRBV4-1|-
TGCGCCAGCAGCCAAGTTTACCGATTAACAGGGAACCCTAACTATGGCTACACCTTC
CASSQVYRLTGNPNYGYTF
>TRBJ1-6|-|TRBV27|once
TGTGCCAGCAGTTACTACGGGGGTTCACCCCTCCACTTT
CASSYYGGSPLHF
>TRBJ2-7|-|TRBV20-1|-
TGCAGTGCTAGAGATCCGGGACAAACGGGCTACGAGCAGTACTTC
CSARDPGQTGYEQYF
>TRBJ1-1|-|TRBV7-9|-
TGTGCCAGCAGCTTAGCGCCGGGGGAGGGCAAACCTGAAGCTTTCTTT
CASSLAPGEGKPEAFF
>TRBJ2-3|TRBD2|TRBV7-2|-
TGTGCCAGCAGCACCGGACTAGCCGGTACGCAGTATTTT
CASSTGLAGTQYF
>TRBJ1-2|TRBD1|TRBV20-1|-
TGCAGTGCTAGTGTCACGACAGGGGACTACACCTTC
CSASVTTGDYTF
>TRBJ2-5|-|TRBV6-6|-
TGTGCCAGCAGTGATGTGTCCGATCAAGAGACCCAGTACTTC
CASSDVSDQETQYF
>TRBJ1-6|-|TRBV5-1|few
TGCGCCAGCAGCCTCCGGACAAATTCACCCCTCCACTTT
CASSLRTNSPLHF
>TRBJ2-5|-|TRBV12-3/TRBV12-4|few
TGTGCCAGCAGTAGGGGATGGATTGATGAGCAGTACTTC
CASSRGWIDEQYF
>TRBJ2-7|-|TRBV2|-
TGTGCCAGCAGTGCCCCCAGTAACTCCTACGAGCAGTACTTC
CASSAPSNSYEQYF
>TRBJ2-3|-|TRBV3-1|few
TGTGCCAGCAGCCAACGGGTTCTAACCGACACAGATACGCAGTATTTT
CASSQRVLTDTDTQYF
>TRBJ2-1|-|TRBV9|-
TGTGCCAGCAGCGTAGATTCAGGGGACAATGAGCAGTTCTTC
CASSVDSGDNEQFF
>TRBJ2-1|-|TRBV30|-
TGTGCCTCCGGAGGGATAAGTGAGCAGTTCTTC
CASGGISEQFF
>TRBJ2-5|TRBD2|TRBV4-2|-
TGTGTCAGCAGCCAAGAACTAGCGGGGATGGAGACCCAGTACTTC
CVSSQELAGMETQYF
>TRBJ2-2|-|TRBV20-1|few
TGCAGTGCTAGGACCAGAAACACCGGGGAGCTGTTTTTT
CSARTRNTGELFF
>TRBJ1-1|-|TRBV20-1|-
TGCAGTGCGGGCACAGGGTTAGAGGTAGCTTTCTTT
CSAGTGLEVAFF
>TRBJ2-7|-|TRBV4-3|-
TGCGCCAGCAGCCAAGCGGGGACACCAAGCTCCTACAATGAGCAGTACTTC
CASSQAGTPSSYNEQYF
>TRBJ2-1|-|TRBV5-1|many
TGCGCCAGCAGCTTGTTCGGTGAGCAGTTCTTC
CASSLFGEQFF
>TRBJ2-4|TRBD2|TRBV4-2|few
TGTGCCAGCAGCCCATCAAAGGGAGGGGCCAAAAACATTCAGTACTTC
CASSPSKGGAKNIQYF
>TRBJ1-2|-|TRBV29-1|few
TGCAGCGTTCCCAATTGGGATGGCTACACCTTC
CSVPNWDGYTF
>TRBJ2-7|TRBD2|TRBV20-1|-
TGCAGTGCTAGCCCTCCAGGCGGGAGATACTACGAGCAGTACTTC
CSASPPGGRYYEQYF
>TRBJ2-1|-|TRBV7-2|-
TGTGCCAGCAGCTTAGTGAGGGACTGGGGCAATGAGCAGTTCTTC
CASSLVRDWGNEQFF
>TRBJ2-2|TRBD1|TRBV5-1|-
TGCGCCAGCAGCTTGGCGGGGACAGGGCCCACCGGGGAGCTGTTTTTT
CASSLAGTGPTGELFF
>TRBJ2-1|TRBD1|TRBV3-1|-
TGTGCCAGCAGCCACGTCCGACAGGGGCGTCCCAACGAGCAGTTCTTC
CASSHVRQGRPNEQFF
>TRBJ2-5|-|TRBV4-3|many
TGCGCCAGCAGCCAAGTTAGGGGGGAGACCCAGTACTTC
CASSQVRGETQYF
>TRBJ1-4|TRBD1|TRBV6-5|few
TGTGCCAGCAGCCGCGGGACAGGGTGGGATGAAAAACTGTTTTTT
CASSRGTGWDEKLFF
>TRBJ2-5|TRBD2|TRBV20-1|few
TGCAGTGCTAGTCAGACTAGCGGGGGTCCCGGGTACTTC
CSASQTSGGPGYF
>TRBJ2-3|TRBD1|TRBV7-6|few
TGTGCCAGCAGCTTAGCAGGGGGCCGATCTAGCACAGATACGCAGTATTTT
CASSLAGGRSSTDTQYF
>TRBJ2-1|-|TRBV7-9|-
TGTGCCAGCAGCCCCCTGGGGGCGGATTCAAGGAATGAGCAGTTCTTC
CASSPLGADSRNEQFF
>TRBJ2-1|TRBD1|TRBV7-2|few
TGTGCCAGCAGCTTAGTCGCGGGACAGGGGTTGAGTGAGCAGTTCTTC
CASSLVAGQGLSEQFF
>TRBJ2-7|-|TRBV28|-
TGTGCCAGCGGGACCCCGGGCAGTTCCTACGAGCAGTACTTC
CASGTPGSSYEQYF
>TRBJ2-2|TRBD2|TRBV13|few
TGTGCCAGCGAAGGAGGGACTAGTGGGACCGGGGAGCTGTTTTTT
CASEGGTSGTGELFF
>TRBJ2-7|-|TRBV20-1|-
TGCAGTGCTCAGAGGGGTCAAGTGGGCGACGAGCAGTACTTC
CSAQRGQVGDEQYF
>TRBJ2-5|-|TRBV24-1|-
TGTGCCACCAGTGATGGGGACCTTATTGCAGAGACCCAGTACTTC
CATSDGDLIAETQYF
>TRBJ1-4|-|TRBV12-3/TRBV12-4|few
TGTGCCAGCACCGGCCGTGAAAAACTGTTTTTT
CASTGREKLFF
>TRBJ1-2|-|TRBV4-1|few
TGCGCCAGCAGCCGGATAGGACAGACCTCAGGGGGCTACACCTTC
CASSRIGQTSGGYTF
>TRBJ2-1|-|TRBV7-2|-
TGTGCCAGCAGCTTTTCTTCGACAGGGAGGTACAATGAGCAGTTCTTC
CASSFSSTGRYNEQFF
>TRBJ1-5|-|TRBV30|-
TGTGCCTGGAGTGTACGTGGTAATCAGCCCCAGCATTTT
CAWSVRGNQPQHF
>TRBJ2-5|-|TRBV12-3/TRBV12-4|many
TGTGCCAGCAGTATCAGGGGTCAAGAGACCCAGTACTTC
CASSIRGQETQYF
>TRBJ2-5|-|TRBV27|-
TGTGCCAGCAGTTCCGCTCTCGGGGATTATCAAGAGACCCAGTACTTC
CASSSALGDYQETQYF
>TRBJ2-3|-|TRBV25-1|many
TGTGCCAGCAGTGAAGGTCTCCCTAGCACAGATACGCAGTATTTT
CASSEGLPSTDTQYF
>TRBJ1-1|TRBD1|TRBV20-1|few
TGCAGTGCTGACAGGGGATCGGAGAACACTGAAGCTTTCTTT
CSADRGSENTEAFF
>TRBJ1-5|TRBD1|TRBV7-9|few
TGTGCCAGCAGCGACGGACAGGGTGAGGATCAGCCCCAGCATTTT
CASSDGQGEDQPQHF
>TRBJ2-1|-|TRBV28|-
TGTGCCAGCAGTTTAGAGGGCAGCTCCAACAATGAGCAGTTCTTC
CASSLEGSSNNEQFF
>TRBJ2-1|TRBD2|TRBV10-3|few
TGTGCCATCAGGCTAGCGGGGGACAATGAGCAGTTCTTC
CAIRLAGDNEQFF
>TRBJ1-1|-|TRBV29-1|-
TGCAGCGTGACATTAAACGCTGAAGCTTTCTTT
CSVTLNAEAFF
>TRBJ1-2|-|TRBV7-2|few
TGTGCCAGCAGGGAGGGGACATACGTGGCCTCTAACTATGGCTACACCTTC
CASREGTYVASNYGYTF
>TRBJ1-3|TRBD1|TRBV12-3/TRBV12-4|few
TGTGCCAGCACCCCGGACAGGGTGCTAGGAAACACCATATATTTT
CASTPDRVLGNTIYF
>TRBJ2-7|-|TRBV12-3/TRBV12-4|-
TGTGCCAGCAGCTCGGACGGAAGCTCCTACAATGAGCAGTACTTC
CASSSDGSSYNEQYF
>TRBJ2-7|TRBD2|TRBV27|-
TGTGCCAGCAGCTTTAGCGGGGGGGCCTTTGGGCACGAGCAGTACTTC
CASSFSGGAFGHEQYF